These 2 T cell receptor beta chains share one sample of origin, sequenced in a study of T-cell memory formation after mild COVID-19. One entry per CDR3 protein, called by TCRdb with MiXCR from the 5' RACE reads. The data hold 200,000 to 250,000 distinct CDR3 sequences, with around 10% observed a single time. The sample consisted of PBMCs or a T cell subset sorted from them (not recorded which). Receptors were obtained from a man aged 18 to 29 who had mild COVID-19 (a few samples of this study predate the infection). Cell type and time point are not known.

This clonotype was seen only a few times. The chain is built from TRBV6-5 and TRBJ1-5; D uncertain. Germline CDR1 reads MNHEY; CDR2 reads SVGAGI. V lost 6 bases and J lost 8, with 14 bases in between. This CDR3 has 13 residues. CDR3 sequence reads: CASSLTFTEPQHF. Here the CDR3 DNA reads TGTGCCAGCAGCCTTACGTTCACAGAGCCCCAGCATTTT.

The chain has TRBV5-6 and TRBJ2-6; D is unclear. Trimming removed 0 bases from V and 0 bases from J, with 10 bases in between. CDR3 length equals 17 residues. Germline V lookup: CDR1 SGHDT, CDR2 YYEEEE. DNA of the CDR3: TGTGCCAGCAGCTTGGTGGGCATTTTCTCTGGGGCCAACGTCCTGACTTTC. Translation: CASSLVGIFSGANVLTF.